The rows below give T cell receptor beta chains drawn from one sample of a study of blood T cells in healthy people across ages. One entry per CDR3 protein, called by TCRdb with MiXCR from the 5' RACE reads. The table lists about 720,000 distinct CDR3 sequences, about 20% of them singletons. Material: blood. These receptors were collected from a man aged 70 or older in good health. Each CDR3 is given with its conserved first and last residue. Each record gives: CDR3 protein, CDR3 DNA, CDR3 length, clone size, J gene, D gene, V gene. A D gene is named only where the DNA matches it firmly. Part of the rows lack a size; the others show once, few, many or a class for expanded clones.

CASSQDYGTGYGYTF TGCGCCAGCAGCCAAGATTACGGGACAGGGTATGGCTACACCTTC 15 few TRBJ1-2 TRBD1 TRBV4-1
CASSQARGSGYTF TGTGCCAGCAGCCAGGCACGAGGGAGTGGCTACACCTTC 13 few TRBJ1-2 . TRBV14
CASSVWGSSYGYTF TGTGCCAGCAGCGTTTGGGGCTCGAGCTATGGCTACACCTTC 14 . TRBJ1-2 . TRBV9
CAISTGTPYNEQFF TGTGCCATCAGCACCGGGACTCCCTACAATGAGCAGTTCTTC 14 . TRBJ2-1 . TRBV10-3
CSAKDRGRYEQYF TGCAGTGCTAAAGACAGGGGGAGATACGAGCAGTACTTC 13 few TRBJ2-7 TRBD1 TRBV20-1
CAGSLHPTGTYGYTF TGTGCCGGCAGCTTACATCCGACAGGGACCTATGGCTACACCTTC 15 few TRBJ1-2 TRBD1 TRBV13
CASRGRLAGNEDQYF TGCGCCAGCAGAGGCCGCCTAGCGGGGAATGAAGACCAGTACTTC 15 . TRBJ2-5 TRBD2 TRBV5-1
CSAKRQETQYF TGCAGTGCAAAGAGGCAAGAGACCCAGTACTTC 11 . TRBJ2-5 . TRBV20-1
CASRPWDFQETQYF TGTGCCAGCAGGCCCTGGGACTTCCAAGAGACCCAGTACTTC 14 few TRBJ2-5 . TRBV2
CSVDMGGGNTGELFF TGCAGCGTTGATATGGGAGGCGGGAACACCGGGGAGCTGTTTTTT 15 few TRBJ2-2 . TRBV29-1
CSVRVGTGERQETQYF TGCAGCGTACGGGTGGGGACAGGTGAACGCCAAGAGACCCAGTACTTC 16 many TRBJ2-5 TRBD1 TRBV29-1
CASGPGGGYIGELFF TGTGCCAGCGGTCCAGGGGGGGGCTATATCGGGGAGCTGTTTTTT 15 few TRBJ2-2 . TRBV6-6
CASSEPGLGGGGYGYTF TGTGCCAGCAGTGAACCAGGGCTTGGAGGGGGCGGCTATGGCTACACCTTC 17 . TRBJ1-2 TRBD1 TRBV25-1
CASSLSGSNQETQYF TGTGCCAGCAGCTTAAGCGGGAGCAACCAAGAGACCCAGTACTTC 15 few TRBJ2-5 TRBD2 TRBV7-2
CATFSRPSGRRNTEAFF TGTGCCACCTTCAGCCGGCCTTCTGGCAGAAGAAACACTGAAGCTTTCTTT 17 few TRBJ1-1 . TRBV15
CASTETGKSGYTF TGTGCCAGCACCGAGACAGGGAAAAGTGGCTACACCTTC 13 . TRBJ1-2 TRBD1 TRBV2
CASSWTENTGELFF TGTGCCAGCAGCTGGACTGAGAACACCGGGGAGCTGTTTTTT 14 . TRBJ2-2 . TRBV5-5
CASSFPASTDTQYF TGTGCCAGCAGCTTTCCTGCCTCCACAGATACGCAGTATTTT 14 . TRBJ2-3 . TRBV5-6
CASSLLALGQGDFGEQYF TGTGCCAGCAGTTTATTAGCCCTGGGACAGGGAGACTTTGGCGAGCAGTACTTC 18 . TRBJ2-7 TRBD1 TRBV28
CATSREGIKGYTF TGTGCCACCAGCAGAGAAGGCATCAAGGGCTACACCTTC 13 . TRBJ1-2 . TRBV15
CSAFRGDNTEAFF TGCAGTGCTTTCAGGGGCGACAACACTGAAGCTTTCTTT 13 . TRBJ1-1 . TRBV20-1
CASSSKLAAYEQYF TGTGCCAGCAGCAGCAAACTAGCAGCCTACGAGCAGTACTTC 14 . TRBJ2-7 . TRBV7-9
CASSMQRGSTDTQYF TGTGCCAGCAGCATGCAGCGGGGGAGCACAGATACGCAGTATTTT 15 . TRBJ2-3 TRBD2 TRBV11-2
CASSDNRGELFF TGTGCCAGCAGCGACAACAGGGGGGAACTGTTTTTT 12 few TRBJ1-4 TRBD1 TRBV9
CASSPGLASTEQFF TGCGCCAGCAGCCCGGGACTAGCGAGTACTGAGCAGTTCTTC 14 few TRBJ2-1 TRBD2 TRBV4-3
CASSGRVVVRLAKNIQYF TGTGCCAGCAGTGGCCGGGTCGTAGTTCGTCTAGCCAAAAACATTCAGTACTTC 18 . TRBJ2-4 . TRBV6-1
CASSFDGSPAYEQYF TGCGCCAGCAGCTTTGACGGTAGCCCGGCCTACGAGCAGTACTTC 15 few TRBJ2-7 . TRBV5-1
CASSQDPTVNTGELFF TGCGCCAGCAGCCAAGATCCCACGGTGAACACCGGGGAGCTGTTTTTT 16 . TRBJ2-2 . TRBV4-1
CANSRVDPFEKLFF TGTGCCAACAGCAGAGTTGACCCTTTCGAAAAACTGTTTTTT 14 . TRBJ1-4 . TRBV15